This passage covers 9 T cell receptor beta chains from one sample sequenced in a study of T cells in Graves' hyperthyroidism and ophthalmopathy (dated by TCRdb to the late 2010s). The library was built by means of multiplex PCR. The instrument was an Illumina HiSeq 2000. The TCR beta CDR3 regions were amplified from RNA transcripts. A first-round RT-PCR of the TCR CDR3 used the HTBI primer set with the Qiagen OneStep RT-PCR kit. TCRdb redid the processing of the public reads, applying fastp at Q25 and MiXCR, and retained in-frame beta chains. One record per CDR3 amino acid sequence lists the most common genes and DNA. The sample table holds around 290,000 distinct CDR3 sequences, of which 15% to 20% were seen once. Approximately 60% of the sample is in the top ten clones. Sample: blood. The receptors come from a woman aged 60-75 years with Graves' ophthalmopathy.

This clonotype was observed many times. The V and J genes are TRBV20-1 and TRBJ1-1, with D perhaps TRBD1 (5 bases). This CDR3 spans 12 amino acids. V was trimmed by 1 base and J by 5 bases, leaving 8 bases between them. The V gene's germline CDR1 is DFQATT and CDR2 SNEGSKA (reference sequence). CDR3 nucleotides: TGCAGTGCTAGAGCAGGGAATACTGAAGCTTTCTTT. This sequence encodes CSARAGNTEAFF.

This clonotype was counted only a few times. The J gene is TRBJ1-2, the V gene TRBV6-2 or TRBV6-3; D unclear. The CDR3 consists of 14 residues. CDR1 is MNHEY, CDR2 SVGEGT, per germline. V was trimmed by 2 bases and J by 7 bases, leaving 14 bases between them. CDR3 sequence reads: CASSYEDKWGGYTF. CDR3 sequence (DNA): TGTGCCAGCAGTTACGAAGACAAATGGGGTGGCTACACCTTC.

In DNA form, the CDR3 reads TGTGCCAGCAGTTACTCGACGGTGCGTTGGGCAGATACGCAGTATTTT. Its protein is CASSYSTVRWADTQYF. This sequence joins TRBV6-5 and TRBJ2-3; D remains ambiguous. CDR3 length: 16 residues. CDR1 is MNHEY, CDR2 SVGAGI, per germline. The V end lost 0 bases, the J end lost 4 bases, and 14 bases lay between the germline ends.

The table lists this clonotype with many counts. V and J are TRBV5-6 and TRBJ2-5, with D hard to call. V was pared by 0 bases and J by 4 bases, with 7 bases between. The CDR3 spans 13 residues. Germline CDR1 is SGHDT and CDR2 is YYEEEE. CDR3 residues: CASSLVVGETQYF. Written as DNA, the CDR3 is TGTGCCAGCAGCTTGGTGGTGGGAGAGACCCAGTACTTC.

In this sample, this clonotype turned up a few times. This chain links TRBV27 with TRBJ1-1; 10 bases fit TRBD1. The CDR3 is 14 residues long. The ends lost 4 bases at V and 4 bases at J; junction bases unmatched: 3. CDR1 and CDR2 (germline): MNHEY, SMNVEV (reference sequence). The CDR3: CASSWDRGGTEAFF. The CDR3 coding sequence is TGTGCCAGCAGTTGGGACAGGGGCGGCACTGAAGCTTTCTTT.

CDR3 in DNA: TGTGCCATCAGTGAGGTACAGGGGGCTGATGGCTACACCTTC. Residues: CAISEVQGADGYTF. V gene TRBV10-3 combines with J gene TRBJ1-2, with 9 bases matching TRBD1. V lost 2 bases and J lost 6; bases outside the gene matches: 4. The CDR3 covers 14 residues. Germline-derived CDR1 and CDR2 are ENHRY and SYGVKD.

The chain employs TRBV12-3 or TRBV12-4 and TRBJ2-5; a possible D gene is TRBD2 (5 bases). The V gene lost 5 bases and the J gene lost 5 bases, with 15 bases spanning the gap. This CDR3 region has 14 residues. The CDR3: CASSASQEEETQYF. The CDR3 nucleotides are TGTGCCAGCAGTGCTAGTCAGGAGGAGGAGACCCAGTACTTC.

V usage is TRBV7-9 and J usage is TRBJ1-5, with D unclear. Germline assignment: CDR1 SEHNR and CDR2 FQNEAQ (reference sequence). Deletions cut 3 bases from V and 6 bases from J, with 12 bases between. This CDR3 region has 14 residues. The CDR3, as DNA: TGTGCCAGCAGCTTCGGGGAACGAAGTCAGCCCCAGCATTTT. Protein: CASSFGERSQPQHF. Based on the CDR3 plus reference TRBV7-9 and TRBJ1-5, the full variable domain is DTGVSQNPRHKITKRGQNVTFRCDPISEHNRLYWYRQTLGQGPEFLTYFQNEAQLEKSRLLSDRFSAERPKGSFSTLEIQRTEQGDSAMYLCASSFGERSQPQHFGDGTRLSIL.

In this sample, this clonotype turned up a few times. One end of the junction does not line up with germline, which may come from a read error. V and J are TRBV7-4 and TRBJ1-6, with D perhaps TRBD1 (5 bases). In germline, CDR1 is SGHVT, CDR2 SQSDAQ. There are 15 residues in the CDR3. DNA of the CDR3: TGTCCCAGCAGCCCGCCAGGGAAAAGGGACTCACCCCTCCACTTT. It is translated as CPSSPPGKRDSPLHF.